Below are 15 T cell receptor beta chains sequenced from a single sample in a study of control samples from healthy donors and cancer patients (dated by TCRdb to between 2020 and 2021). The method behind the library was the immunoSEQ multiplex PCR assay. TCRdb carries this immuneACCESS record with in-frame sequences only. Its versions omit some clonotypes, under half of them owing to an unresolved V gene in the studies checked, with the rest unexplained. In this sample the table shows 150,000 to 200,000 clones, around 90% of which occur a single time. The biggest ten clones account for 1.2% to 1.5% of the sample. Sequenced material: blood. Receptors originate from a woman aged 45-65 years in good health.

The V and J genes are TRBV28 and TRBJ2-5, with a possible D match to TRBD2 (7 bases). Germline lookup yields CDR1 MDHEN and CDR2 SYDVKM. With 2 bases removed from V and 4 bases from J, the gap between germline ends came to 11 bases. The CDR3 has 14 amino acids. In DNA form, the CDR3 reads TGTGCCAGCAGTTTAGTGGGAGGGGGAGAGACCCAGTACTTC. It is translated as CASSLVGGGETQYF.

The chain employs TRBV5-4 and TRBJ1-1; D is undetermined. Germline V gene data show CDR1 as SGHNT and CDR2 as YYREEE (reference sequence). Trimming took 1 base from V and 4 from J, leaving 17 bases between them. The CDR3 sequence is 16 residues long. The CDR3 spells CASSLLSPHQSTEAFF. The DNA of the CDR3 is TGTGCCAGCAGCTTGCTCTCCCCGCACCAGAGCACTGAAGCTTTCTTT.

V is TRBV7-8 and J is TRBJ2-7; 7 bases are shared with TRBD2. The junction had 14 bases not matched to a gene; V was cut back by 3 bases and J by 0 bases. This CDR3 is 18 amino acids long. Germline V lookup: CDR1 SGHVS, CDR2 FQNEAQ. Here the CDR3 DNA reads TGTGCCAGCAGCTTTTCGGCTTCTAGCGGCAAATCCTCCTACGAGCAGTACTTC. Residues: CASSFSASSGKSSYEQYF.

The chain carries TRBV9 and TRBJ2-3, with D perhaps matching TRBD2 (6 bases). Trimming cost V 4 bases and J 1 base, with 19 bases left between them. This CDR3 contains 17 residues. The germline gives CDR1 SGDLS, CDR2 YYNGEE. CDR3 nucleotide sequence: TGTGCCAGCAGCTCCCGGACGGGGGTATTGGGCACAGATACGCAGTATTTT. Amino acid sequence: CASSSRTGVLGTDTQYF.

The rearrangement joins TRBV28 to TRBJ2-7; 10 nucleotides line up with TRBD2. The germline CDR1 and CDR2 sequences are MDHEN and SYDVKM. CDR3 size: 15 residues. Trimming at V came to 7 bases and at J to 0 bases, leaving 6 bases not matched to a gene. Written as DNA, the CDR3 is TGTGCCAGCAACGGACTAGCGGATTTCTCCTACGAGCAGTACTTC. It specifies CASNGLADFSYEQYF.

This chain connects TRBV6-6 to TRBJ1-6; D is unclear. The CDR3 totals 16 residues. Germline CDR1 MNHNY, CDR2 SVGAGI (reference sequence). V dropped 6 bases and J dropped 7 bases, with 19 bases sitting between them. Here the CDR3 reads CASSNPPSTPNSPLHF. DNA for the CDR3: TGTGCCAGCAGCAACCCCCCGAGCACGCCAAATTCACCCCTCCACTTT.

This chain links TRBV5-4 with TRBJ2-5, with 9 positions matching TRBD1. J was trimmed by 4 bases and V by 3 bases; bases with no gene match: 10. Germline CDR1 reads SGHNT; CDR2 reads YYREEE (reference sequence). The CDR3 has 16 residues. CDR3 sequence (DNA): TGTGCCAGCAGCTCGGGACCGGGACAGGGTCCAGAGACCCAGTACTTC. Residues: CASSSGPGQGPETQYF.

V gene TRBV28 combines with J gene TRBJ2-7; D call uncertain. The germline CDR1 and CDR2 sequences are MDHEN and SYDVKM. V shed 7 bases and J shed 0 bases, with 7 bases lying between them. The CDR3 has 12 residues. In DNA form, the CDR3 reads TGTGCCAGCAATACACCCTCCTACGAGCAGTACTTC. It is translated as CASNTPSYEQYF.

This clone was detected only once. The chain carries TRBV15 and TRBJ2-2; D unclear. The CDR3 runs to 15 residues. Germline V CDR1 and CDR2: LNHNV, YYDKDF (reference sequence). V was shortened by 0 bases and J by 5 bases, with 10 bases between the two germline ends. The CDR3 nucleotides read TGTGCCACCAGCAGAGATAGAATCTGGACCGGGGAGCTGTTTTTT. This codes for CATSRDRIWTGELFF.

J is TRBJ2-7 and V is TRBV7-3; D not certain. Germline V gene lookup returns CDR1 SGHTA and CDR2 FQGTGA. The CDR3 loop spans 15 amino acids. V dropped 2 bases and J dropped 4 bases, with 15 bases sitting between them. CDR3 bases: TGTGCCAGCAGCTTATCGTCGGCTTCCCTTTACGAGCAGTACTTC. The encoded protein is CASSLSSASLYEQYF.

The chain has TRBV5-4 and TRBJ2-3; D not resolved. Looked up from germline, CDR1 is SGHNT and CDR2 is YYREEE (reference sequence). This CDR3 has 12 residues. The V gene lost 2 bases and the J gene lost 0 bases, with 1 base spanning the gap. CDR3 sequence reads: CASSFSTDTQYF. The DNA of the CDR3 is TGTGCCAGCAGCTTTAGCACAGATACGCAGTATTTT.

The chain links TRBV29-1 to TRBJ1-5, with D tentatively TRBD1 (6 bases). V lost 4 bases and J 3 bases, leaving 13 bases between the germline ends. Germline V gene lookup returns CDR1 SQVTM and CDR2 ANQGSEA. This CDR3 comprises 14 residues. In nucleotides, the CDR3 is TGCAGCGTTGTAGTGGACAGCCCCAATCAGCCCCAGCATTTT. It encodes CSVVVDSPNQPQHF.

The chain has TRBV23-1 and TRBJ1-2, with TRBD1 matching 12 bases. TRBV23-1 is placed among ORFs of uncertain function. Losses at the gene ends were 4 bases for V and 8 bases for J; bases not matched to a gene: 14. The CDR3 has 17 residues. This chain's CDR3 is CASSPLYPGQGALGYTF. The CDR3 nucleotides are TGCGCCAGCAGTCCACTTTATCCGGGACAGGGGGCTCTAGGCTACACCTTC.

The chain joins TRBV30 to TRBJ1-2; 8 positions match TRBD1. The CDR3 spans 14 residues. The germline V gene has CDR1 GTSNPN and CDR2 SVGIG (reference sequence). Losses at the gene ends were 1 base for V and 4 bases for J; bases not matched to a gene: 5. CDR3 in DNA: TGTGCCTGGAGTGCGGGGACAGGTGCCTATGGCTACACCTTC. This gives the protein CAWSAGTGAYGYTF.

The gene calls are TRBV3-1 (or the pseudogene TRBV3-2) and TRBJ1-3; D is ambiguous. This CDR3 region has 14 residues. Germline V lookup: CDR1 LGHDT, CDR2 YNNKEL (reference sequence). V was pared by 0 bases and J by 4 bases, with 7 bases between. In nucleotides, the CDR3 is TGTGCCAGCAGCCAAGATCTAGGAGGAAACACCATATATTTT. Translating gives CASSQDLGGNTIYF.